The entry below gives a single T cell receptor (beta chain) sequence along with its context. This record comes from a study of blood T cells in healthy people across ages. Per germline, CDR1 MNHEY and CDR2 SVGEGT. The CDR3 sequence is 14 residues long. The V end lost 6 bases, the J end lost 1 base, and 13 bases lay between the germline ends. Through a sample-barcoded 5' primer and a J-beta primer mix, a second PCR was run for about 6 to 11 cycles. A single record per CDR3 protein comes from TCRdb applying MiXCR to the 5' RACE reads. The sample holds more than 1,400,000 distinct CDR3 sequences, about 40% seen once.

The clonotype originates from a woman aged 18-35 years in good health. The sequencing sample was made of blood. V gene TRBV6-2 or TRBV6-3 combines with J gene TRBJ2-7; TRBD1 is a possible D gene (6 bases). DNA of the CDR3: TGTGCCAGCAGACTGACAGGCGCTTCCTACGAGCAGTACTTC. The encoded protein is CASRLTGASYEQYF.